The 21 T cell receptor beta chains below come from one sample, sequenced in a study of a mutant IDH1 vaccine in newly diagnosed glioma. Antigen specificity for these receptors is unknown. Noted time point: week 47, end of study. Doses comprised 300 ug of mutant IDH1 20-mer peptide each, plus topical imiquimod. Assay used: immunoSEQ multiplex PCR; TCRdb lists only in-frame clones, some missing. The profile shows 84,000 or so clones, roughly four fifths of them singletons. Sequenced material: PBMCs, taken from a glioma patient whose treatment included an IDH1 peptide vaccine. All receptors come from a man aged 40-49 years with glioma.

J is TRBJ1-2 and V is TRBV4-2; TRBD1 matches 8 bases. Germline values: CDR1 LGHNA, CDR2 YNFKEQ. With 2 bases clipped from V and 4 bases from J, the junction kept 6 bases outside the gene matches. The CDR3 is 15 amino acids. This CDR3 reads CASSQSGGSAYGYTF. The CDR3 nucleotides are TGTGCCAGCAGCCAATCAGGGGGCTCGGCCTATGGCTACACCTTC.

The CDR3 region is CASPKTWKRGGYTF. The CDR3 DNA reads TGCGCCAGCCCAAAAACATGGAAGCGCGGTGGCTACACCTTC. V and J are TRBV23-1 and TRBJ1-2; D unclear. Being an ORF, TRBV23-1 has a function that is uncertain. The CDR3 totals 14 residues. V was shortened by 8 bases and J by 7 bases, with 20 bases between the two germline ends.

The table lists this clone with a count of one. Its ends do not fully match the called genes, so a read error is possible. The V and J genes are TRBV7-7 and TRBJ1-1; D call uncertain. Germline values: CDR1 SSHAT, CDR2 FNYEAQ (reference sequence). This CDR3 is built from 15 residues. Here the CDR3 DNA reads TGTGCTAGCAGCCATCGACGGAGTCCAAACACTGAAGCTTTCTTT. It specifies CASSHRRSPNTEAFF.

This rearrangement joins TRBV30 to TRBJ1-1; D unclear. CDR1 is GTSNPN, CDR2 SVGIG, per germline (reference sequence). The V gene lost 0 bases and the J gene lost 0 bases, with 23 bases spanning the gap. CDR3 size: 19 residues. This CDR3 is CAWSVEGGELDHMNTEAFF. The DNA for the CDR3 is TGTGCCTGGAGTGTAGAGGGCGGCGAGCTCGACCATATGAACACTGAAGCTTTCTTT.

The chain couples TRBV20-1 to TRBJ2-5; D not certain. CDR1 and CDR2 from the germline V gene are DFQATT and SNEGSKA (reference sequence). This CDR3 has 10 amino acids. V lost 8 bases, J lost 7 bases, and 11 bases lay in between. CDR3 region: CSPRDGTQYF. In DNA form, the CDR3 reads TGCAGTCCCCGCGATGGGACCCAGTACTTC.

The rearrangement joins TRBV5-6 to TRBJ1-1; unclear D gene. Trimming took 0 bases from V and 4 from J, leaving 10 bases between them. This CDR3 has 14 amino acids. Germline CDR1 and CDR2: SGHDT and YYEEEE. CDR3 sequence reads: CASSLVLLSTEAFF. CDR3 bases: TGTGCCAGCAGCTTGGTTCTGTTGAGCACTGAAGCTTTCTTT.

The chain combines TRBV11-2 with TRBJ1-5; 10 nucleotides line up with TRBD1. J lost 10 bases, V lost 5 bases, and 5 bases had no gene match. The CDR3 is 13 residues long. Germline CDR1 SGHAT, CDR2 FQNNGV. In nucleotides, the CDR3 is TGTGCCAGCAGCCCGGGACAGGGGCGACCCCAGCATTTT. Amino acid sequence: CASSPGQGRPQHF.

Turning to this clone: This same CDR3 is encoded by further DNA sequences in the sample. In DNA form, the CDR3 reads TGCGCCAGCAGTGAGTCCACAGATACGCAGTATTTT. As protein: CASSESTDTQYF. The J gene is TRBJ2-3, the V gene TRBV10-1; no reliable D call. Germline CDR1 is WNHNN and CDR2 is SYGVQD (reference sequence). The CDR3 is made up of 12 amino acids. V was pared by 0 bases and J by 2 bases, with 0 bases between.

The rearrangement joins TRBV30 to TRBJ1-4; D remains unclear. The CDR3 consists of 14 residues. Trimming removed 0 bases at V and 7 bases at J, with 12 bases between. Germline V gene data show CDR1 as GTSNPN and CDR2 as SVGIG (reference sequence). The CDR3 DNA reads TGTGCCTGGAGTGTAGATTGGCGGGGTGAAAAACTGTTTTTT. Translation: CAWSVDWRGEKLFF.

The chain carries TRBV19 and TRBJ2-3; tentative D call: TRBD2 (5 bases). The CDR3 is made up of 14 amino acids. V was cut by 5 bases and J by 5 bases, with 14 bases left in between. From germline, CDR1 is LNHDA and CDR2 SQIVND (reference sequence). CDR3 sequence: CASSESRGKDTQYF. CDR3 bases: TGTGCCAGTAGTGAGAGTCGGGGAAAAGATACGCAGTATTTT.

The V gene is TRBV5-5, the J gene TRBJ1-4; a possible D gene is TRBD1 (5 bases). V lost 1 base and J lost 8, with 12 bases in between. Germline V gene data show CDR1 as SGHKS and CDR2 as YYEKEE (reference sequence). CDR3 length: 14 amino acids. The CDR3 coding sequence is TGTGCCAGCAGCTTGATACAGGCAGGAGAAAAACTGTTTTTT. Translation gives CASSLIQAGEKLFF. Filled out from reference TRBV5-5 and TRBJ1-4, the complete variable domain reads DAGVTQSPTHLIKTRGQQVTLRCSPISGHKSVSWYQQVLGQGPQFIFQYYEKEERGRGNFPDRFSARQFPNYSSELNVNALLLGDSALYLCASSLIQAGEKLFFGSGTQLSVL.

The chain employs TRBV5-6 and TRBJ2-2; no clear D. V was trimmed by 0 bases and J by 1 base, leaving 7 bases between them. CDR3 length: 15 amino acids. Germline assignment: CDR1 SGHDT and CDR2 YYEEEE. The CDR3 region is CASSLVGVNTGELFF. In DNA form, the CDR3 reads TGTGCCAGCAGCTTGGTGGGCGTGAACACCGGGGAGCTGTTTTTT.

The chain employs TRBV5-6 and TRBJ2-1; TRBD2 might be the D (6 bases). The CDR3 extends over 16 amino acids. Germline V lookup: CDR1 SGHDT, CDR2 YYEEEE. V lost 4 bases and J 2 bases, leaving 16 bases between the germline ends. In DNA form, the CDR3 reads TGTGCCAGCAGCCTGACCGCGGGGACCCCCTACAATGAGCAGTTCTTC. The encoded protein is CASSLTAGTPYNEQFF.

The chain combines TRBV28 with TRBJ2-3, with 8 bases aligning to TRBD1. The J segment lost 4 bases and the V segment lost 3 bases, leaving 9 bases of the junction unmatched. The CDR3 extends over 16 amino acids. Per the germline V gene, CDR1 is MDHEN and CDR2 is SYDVKM. The CDR3 sequence is CASSFGNRGSPDTQYF. The CDR3 bases are TGTGCCAGCAGTTTCGGGAACAGGGGGTCCCCAGATACGCAGTATTTT.

This chain joins TRBV6-5 and TRBJ2-7, with 7 bases matching TRBD1. Germline CDR1 MNHEY, CDR2 SVGAGI. Trimming took 6 bases from V and 13 from J; bases not matched to a gene: 9. The CDR3 has 11 residues. CDR3 nucleotides: TGTGCCAGCAGCCGCCGGGGACAGCTATACTTC. Translated, it gives CASSRRGQLYF.

The chain joins TRBV2 to TRBJ2-1; no firm D call. CDR3 length: 13 residues. CDR1 and CDR2 from the germline V gene are SNHLY and FYNNEI. The V gene lost 2 bases and the J gene lost 3 bases, with 5 bases spanning the gap. The CDR3 coding sequence is TGTGCCAGCAGTGAACTCCTCTACAATGAGCAGTTCTTC. Translating gives CASSELLYNEQFF.

This clone has a single count. This chain links TRBV5-5 with TRBJ2-3; possibly TRBD2 for D (6 bases). CDR3 length: 14 residues. Germline CDR1 reads SGHKS; CDR2 reads YYEKEE (reference sequence). Trimming removed 4 bases from V and 3 bases from J, with 12 bases in between. The CDR3 spells CASSPRGGTDTQYF. The CDR3 region has the DNA TGTGCCAGCAGCCCTCGGGGAGGTACAGATACGCAGTATTTT.

The V gene is TRBV2, the J gene TRBJ2-7; D uncertain. CDR3 size: 14 residues. Deletions cut 6 bases from V and 5 bases from J, with 17 bases between. Germline CDR1 is SNHLY and CDR2 is FYNNEI. The CDR3 coding sequence is TGTGCCAGCAGGTCGATAGCCCAGGTCAACGAGCAGTACTTC. Protein product: CASRSIAQVNEQYF.

This clone was detected once. This chain joins TRBV13 and TRBJ2-5; 8 positions match TRBD2. The J call may be in error: the DNA end matches TRBJ2-7 better. Germline V gene sequence: CDR1 PRHDT, CDR2 FYEKMQ (reference sequence). This CDR3 spans 15 amino acids. CDR3 sequence: CASSLGSGSTYEQYF. CDR3 sequence (DNA): TGTGCCAGCAGCCTGGGGAGCGGGAGCACCTACGAGCAGTACTTC.

The genes are TRBV7-8 and TRBJ2-5, with TRBD2 identical over 12 bases. The germline V gene has CDR1 SGHVS and CDR2 FQNEAQ. Losses at the gene ends were 2 bases for V and 5 bases for J; bases not matched to a gene: 6. CDR3 size: 16 residues. CDR3 DNA: TGTGCCAGCAGCTTACTAGCGGGAGGGGTTCTGGAGACCCAGTACTTC. It specifies CASSLLAGGVLETQYF.

The chain employs TRBV6-6 and TRBJ1-1; tentatively, D is TRBD1 (6 bases). Germline loops: CDR1 MNHNY, CDR2 SVGAGI (reference sequence). V was trimmed by 7 bases and J by 4 bases, leaving 16 bases between them. There are 14 residues in the CDR3. The CDR3 sequence is CASTRGAQSTEAFF. The DNA for the CDR3 is TGTGCCAGCACGCGGGGGGCGCAGAGCACTGAAGCTTTCTTT.